This T cell receptor (beta chain) was profiled in a study of CD8 T cells in ankylosing spondylitis. TCRdb used MiXCR to reprocess the 5' RACE reads, holding one entry per CDR3 protein. The data show a few hundred thousand distinct CDR3 sequences, with about a fifth seen just once and around 17% held by the top ten. The CDR3 runs 16 residues. V shed 1 base and J shed 0 bases, with 10 bases lying between them. The germline V gene has CDR1 MGHRA and CDR2 YSYEKL. The study's findings and limits: Relatively rare in peripheral blood, disease-linked clones were also CD8+. Earlier authors reported some of these motif variants in reactive arthritis synovial fluid and blood. In ankylosing spondylitis blood, a motif of fewer than 10 highly homologous TCR beta variants appeared characteristic.

In the case of this clonotype: The antigen remains unidentified.

Sequenced: blood, either unsorted or a sorted T cell fraction (not recorded which). V gene TRBV4-1 combines with J gene TRBJ1-5; D uncertain. The source of this sequence is a male donor with ankylosing spondylitis. CDR3 sequence (DNA): TGCGCCAGCAGCCAAGTTCCACAGTATAGCAATCAGCCCCAGCATTTT. Protein product: CASSQVPQYSNQPQHF.